This is a list of T cell receptor beta chains from one sample in a study of shared clonotypes between healthy human individuals. Sequencing was performed with immunoSEQ multiplex PCR; in TCRdb, only in-frame clones are kept and a portion is missing. The table records approximately 2.4 million clones, almost 96% of them present only once. The sequencing input was naive CD4+ T cells sorted from blood. These receptors were obtained from a man between 18 and 35 years old in good health. Both conserved end residues are trimmed from each CDR3.

TRBV30	AWSPRAPVRRGASYNEQF
TRBV28	ASSLGDREGSEQF
TRBV10-3	AISESLGGSGIYEQY
TRBV29-1	SVEDLQDSGGSQETQY
TRBV28	ASSLIDRDSRHGYT
TRBV5-1	ASSLAQSTLSPLH
TRBV27	ASSFASRQTQY
TRBV11-2	ASSLGTVNTEAF
TRBV28	ASSLDGTGWDNEQF
TRBV14	ASSPLGLNSAYNEQF
TRBV28	ASSLRMSAGVRATQY
TRBV4-1	ASSQDAGGNTEAF
TRBV2	ASSAWGATNEKLF
TRBV6-1	ASRGTANSPLH
TRBV30	AWSPPRTGLAGEQF
TRBV29-1	SVEDRGTSGSSRSYEQY
TRBV11-1	ASSFGGGLAGNEQF
TRBV18	ASSPPNLQPYGYT
TRBV19	ASTPGTGVEKLF
TRBV9	ASSGTGTANTGELF
TRBV12-5	ASALGMNTEAF
TRBV11-2	ASSNRRDRVHEQY
TRBV19	ASSGLNEQF
TRBV11-3	ASSLLAGGPTDTQY
TRBV18	ASSPPAAGGQRGTQY
TRBV30	AWSQGSEAF
TRBV5-1	ASSLGREREQY
TRBV5-6	ASSLRGGEKLF
TRBV7-9	ASSSVRGQTYEQY
TRBV6-5	ASSYSAGLSYEQY
TRBV5-1	ASSLGQELYEQY
TRBV2	ASSEIREGEQF
TRBV18	ASSPQGAGSNTGELF
TRBV18	ASSPSGGGSYEQY
TRBV7-9	ASSRFGGGIDTQY
TRBV7-8	ASSLDLAGAKTQY
TRBV7-6	ASSLTQGPGNNEQF
TRBV7-9	ASSLGVSYNSPLH
TRBV7-2	ASSPWDSRDYGYT
TRBV5-1	ASRLNSGNTIY
TRBV4-1	ASSQVGSGNTIY
TRBV27	ASSFLGTGSSYNEQF
TRBV28	ASSSQGGGFEKLF
TRBV6-1	ATTGTATYGYT
TRBV7-9	ASSLGLAGGPDTQY
TRBV5-1	ASSLGGPGANVLT
TRBV6-1	ASSEQGGEQY
TRBV14	ASSVGQGFTGELF
TRBV5-5	ASSRLFSTDTQY
TRBV7-6	ASRDYRQGTGANVLT
TRBV28	ASSLKAASGYNEQF